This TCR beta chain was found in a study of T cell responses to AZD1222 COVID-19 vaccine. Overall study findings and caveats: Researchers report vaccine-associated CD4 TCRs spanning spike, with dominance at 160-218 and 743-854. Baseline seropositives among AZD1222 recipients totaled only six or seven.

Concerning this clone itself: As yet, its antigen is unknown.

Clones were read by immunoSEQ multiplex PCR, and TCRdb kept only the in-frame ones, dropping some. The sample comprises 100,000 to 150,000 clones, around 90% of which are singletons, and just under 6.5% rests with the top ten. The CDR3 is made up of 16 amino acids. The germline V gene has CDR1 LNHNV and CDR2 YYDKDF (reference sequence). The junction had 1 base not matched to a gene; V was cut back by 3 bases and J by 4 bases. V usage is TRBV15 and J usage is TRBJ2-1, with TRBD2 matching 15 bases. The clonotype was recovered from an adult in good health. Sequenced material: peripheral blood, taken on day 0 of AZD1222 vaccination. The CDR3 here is CATSRGTSGGYNEQFF. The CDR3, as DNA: TGTGCCACCAGCAGGGGGACTAGCGGGGGGTACAATGAGCAGTTCTTC.